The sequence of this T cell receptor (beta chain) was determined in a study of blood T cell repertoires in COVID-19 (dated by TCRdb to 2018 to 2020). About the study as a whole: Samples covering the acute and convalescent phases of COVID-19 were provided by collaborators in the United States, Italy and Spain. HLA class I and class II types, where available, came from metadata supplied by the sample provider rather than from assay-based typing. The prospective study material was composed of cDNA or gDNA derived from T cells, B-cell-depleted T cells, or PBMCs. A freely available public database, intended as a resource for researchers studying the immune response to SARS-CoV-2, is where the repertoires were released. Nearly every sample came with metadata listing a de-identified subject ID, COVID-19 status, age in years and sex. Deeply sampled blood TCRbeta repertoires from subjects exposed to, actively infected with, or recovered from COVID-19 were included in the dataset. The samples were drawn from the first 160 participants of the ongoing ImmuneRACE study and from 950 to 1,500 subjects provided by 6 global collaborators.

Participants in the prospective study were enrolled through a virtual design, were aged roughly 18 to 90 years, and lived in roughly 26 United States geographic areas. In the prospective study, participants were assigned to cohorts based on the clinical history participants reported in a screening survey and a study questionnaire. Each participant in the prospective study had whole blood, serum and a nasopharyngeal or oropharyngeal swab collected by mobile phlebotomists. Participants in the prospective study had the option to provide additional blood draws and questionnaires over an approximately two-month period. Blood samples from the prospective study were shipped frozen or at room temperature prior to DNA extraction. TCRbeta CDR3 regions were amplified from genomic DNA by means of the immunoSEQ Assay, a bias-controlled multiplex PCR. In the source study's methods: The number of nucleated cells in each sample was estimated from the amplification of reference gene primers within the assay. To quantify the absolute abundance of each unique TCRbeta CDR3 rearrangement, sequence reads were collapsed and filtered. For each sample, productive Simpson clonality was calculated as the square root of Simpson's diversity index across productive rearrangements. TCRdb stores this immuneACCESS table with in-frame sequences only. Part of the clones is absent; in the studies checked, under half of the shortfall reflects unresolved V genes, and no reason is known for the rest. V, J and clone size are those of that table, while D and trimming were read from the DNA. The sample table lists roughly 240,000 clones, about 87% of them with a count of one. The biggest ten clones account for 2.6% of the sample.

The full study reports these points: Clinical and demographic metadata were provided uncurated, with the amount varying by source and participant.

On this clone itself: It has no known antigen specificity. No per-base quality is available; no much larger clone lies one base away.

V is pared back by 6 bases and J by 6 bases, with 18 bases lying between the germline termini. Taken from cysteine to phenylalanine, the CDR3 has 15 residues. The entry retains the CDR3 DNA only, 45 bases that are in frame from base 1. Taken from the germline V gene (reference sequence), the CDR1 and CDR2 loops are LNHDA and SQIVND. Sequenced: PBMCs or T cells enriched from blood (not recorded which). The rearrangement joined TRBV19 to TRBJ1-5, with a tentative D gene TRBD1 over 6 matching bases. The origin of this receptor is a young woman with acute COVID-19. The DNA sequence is TGTGCCAGTAGACCACCCGGGACACAGAGTCAGCCCCAGCATTTT. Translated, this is CASRPPGTQSQPQHF.